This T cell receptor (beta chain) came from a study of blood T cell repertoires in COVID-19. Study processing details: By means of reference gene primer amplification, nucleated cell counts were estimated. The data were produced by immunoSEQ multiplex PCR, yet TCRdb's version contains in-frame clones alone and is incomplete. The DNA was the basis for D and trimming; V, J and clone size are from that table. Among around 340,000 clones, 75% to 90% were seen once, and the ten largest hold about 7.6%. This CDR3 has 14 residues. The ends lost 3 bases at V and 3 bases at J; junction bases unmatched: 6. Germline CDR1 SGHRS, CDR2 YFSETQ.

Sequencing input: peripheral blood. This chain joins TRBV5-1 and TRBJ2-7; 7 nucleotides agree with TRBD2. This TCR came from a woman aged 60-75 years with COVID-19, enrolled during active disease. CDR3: CASSSREEGYEQYF. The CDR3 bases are TGCGCCAGCAGCTCCCGGGAGGAGGGCTACGAGCAGTACTTC.